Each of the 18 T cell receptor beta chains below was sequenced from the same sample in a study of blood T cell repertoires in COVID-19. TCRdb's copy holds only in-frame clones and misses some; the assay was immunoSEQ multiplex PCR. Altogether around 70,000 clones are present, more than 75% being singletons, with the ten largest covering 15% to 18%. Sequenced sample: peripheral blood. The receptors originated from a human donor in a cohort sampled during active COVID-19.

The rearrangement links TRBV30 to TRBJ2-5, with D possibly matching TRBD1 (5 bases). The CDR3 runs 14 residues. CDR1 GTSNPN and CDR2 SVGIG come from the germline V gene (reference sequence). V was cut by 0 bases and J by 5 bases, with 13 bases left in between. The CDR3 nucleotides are TGTGCCTGGAGTGTACCAGGGCTGGAGGAGACCCAGTACTTC. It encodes CAWSVPGLEETQYF.

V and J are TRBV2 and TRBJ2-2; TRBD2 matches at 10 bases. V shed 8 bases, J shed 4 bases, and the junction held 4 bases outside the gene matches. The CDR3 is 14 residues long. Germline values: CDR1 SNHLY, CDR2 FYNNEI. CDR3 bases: TGTGCCAGCCTCAGCGGGAGGGCCACCGGGGAGCTGTTTTTT. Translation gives CASLSGRATGELFF. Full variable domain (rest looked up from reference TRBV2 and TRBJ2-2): EPEVTQTPSHQVTQMGQEVILRCVPISNHLYFYWYRQILGQKVEFLVSFYNNEISEKSEIFDDQFSVERPDGSNFTLKIRSTKLEDSAMYFCASLSGRATGELFFGEGSRLTVL.

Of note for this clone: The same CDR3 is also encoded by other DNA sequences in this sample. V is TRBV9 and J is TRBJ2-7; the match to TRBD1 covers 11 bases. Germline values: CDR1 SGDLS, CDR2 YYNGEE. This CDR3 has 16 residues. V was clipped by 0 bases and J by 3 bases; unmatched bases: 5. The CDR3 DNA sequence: TGTGCCAGCAGCGTAGTTGAGGGACAGGGGGACTACGAGCAGTACTTC. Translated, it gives CASSVVEGQGDYEQYF.

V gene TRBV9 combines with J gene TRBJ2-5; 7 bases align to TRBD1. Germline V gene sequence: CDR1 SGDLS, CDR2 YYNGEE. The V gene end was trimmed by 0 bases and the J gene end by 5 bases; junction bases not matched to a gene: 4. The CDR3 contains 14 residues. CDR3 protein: CASSVAVGGETQYF. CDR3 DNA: TGTGCCAGCAGCGTAGCGGTAGGGGGCGAGACCCAGTACTTC.

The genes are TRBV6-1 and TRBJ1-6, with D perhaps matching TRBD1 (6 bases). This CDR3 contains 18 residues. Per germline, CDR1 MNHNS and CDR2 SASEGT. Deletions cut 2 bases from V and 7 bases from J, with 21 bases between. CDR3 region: CASSEWSLPTGRNSPLHF. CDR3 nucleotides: TGTGCCAGCAGTGAATGGAGTCTTCCGACAGGCAGGAATTCACCCCTCCACTTT.

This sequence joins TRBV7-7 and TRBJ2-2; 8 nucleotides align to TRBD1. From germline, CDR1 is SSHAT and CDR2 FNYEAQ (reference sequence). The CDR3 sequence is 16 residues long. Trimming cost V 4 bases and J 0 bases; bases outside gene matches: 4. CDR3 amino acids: CASSSPTGANTGELFF. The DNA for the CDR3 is TGTGCCAGCAGCTCCCCGACAGGGGCGAACACCGGGGAGCTGTTTTTT. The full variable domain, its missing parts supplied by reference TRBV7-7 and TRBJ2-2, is GAGVSQSPRYKVTKRGQDVTLRCDPISSHATLYWYQQALGQGPEFLTYFNYEAQPDKSGLPSDRFSAERPEGSISTLTIQRTEQRDSAMYRCASSSPTGANTGELFFGEGSRLTVL.

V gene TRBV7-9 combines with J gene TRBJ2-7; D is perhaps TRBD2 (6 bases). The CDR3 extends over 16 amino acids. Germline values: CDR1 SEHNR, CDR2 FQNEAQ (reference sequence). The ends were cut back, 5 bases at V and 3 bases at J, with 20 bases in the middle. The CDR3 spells CASSPGYAGFSYEQYF. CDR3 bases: TGTGCCAGCAGCCCGGGGTACGCGGGATTCAGCTACGAGCAGTACTTC.

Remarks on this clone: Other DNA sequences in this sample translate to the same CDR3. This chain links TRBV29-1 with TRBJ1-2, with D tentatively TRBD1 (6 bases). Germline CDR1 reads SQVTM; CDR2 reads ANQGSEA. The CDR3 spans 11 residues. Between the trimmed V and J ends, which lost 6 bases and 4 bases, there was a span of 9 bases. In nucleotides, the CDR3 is TGCAGCGTGGACAGAGTCTATGGCTACACCTTC. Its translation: CSVDRVYGYTF.

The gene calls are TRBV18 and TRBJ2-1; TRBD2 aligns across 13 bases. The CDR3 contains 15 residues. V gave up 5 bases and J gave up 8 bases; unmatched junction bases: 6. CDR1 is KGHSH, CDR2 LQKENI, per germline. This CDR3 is CASSNGLAGEYEQFF. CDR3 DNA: TGTGCCAGCTCAAACGGACTAGCGGGAGAGTATGAGCAGTTCTTC.

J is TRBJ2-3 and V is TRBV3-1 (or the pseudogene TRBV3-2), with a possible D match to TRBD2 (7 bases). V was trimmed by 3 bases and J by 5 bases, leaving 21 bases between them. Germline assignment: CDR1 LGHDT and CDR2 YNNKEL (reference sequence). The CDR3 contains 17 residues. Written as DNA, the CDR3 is TGTGCCAGCAGCCAGGCAACACTAGCGCAGGGGATAGATACGCAGTATTTT. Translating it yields CASSQATLAQGIDTQYF.

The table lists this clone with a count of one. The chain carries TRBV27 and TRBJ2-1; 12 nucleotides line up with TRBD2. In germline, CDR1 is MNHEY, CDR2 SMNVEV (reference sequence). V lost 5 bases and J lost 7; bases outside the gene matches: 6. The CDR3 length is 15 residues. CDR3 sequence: CASSALAGGINEQFF. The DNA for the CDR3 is TGTGCCAGCAGTGCTCTAGCGGGAGGGATTAATGAGCAGTTCTTC.

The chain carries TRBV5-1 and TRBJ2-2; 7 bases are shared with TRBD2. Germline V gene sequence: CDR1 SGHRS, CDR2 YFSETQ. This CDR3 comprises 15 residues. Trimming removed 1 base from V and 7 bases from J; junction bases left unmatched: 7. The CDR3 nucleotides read TGCGCCAGCAGCTTGCAAGCGGGAAACGGCGGGGAGCTGTTTTTT. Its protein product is CASSLQAGNGGELFF. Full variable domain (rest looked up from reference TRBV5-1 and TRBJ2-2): KAGVTQTPRYLIKTRGQQVTLSCSPISGHRSVSWYQQTPGQGLQFLFEYFSETQRNKGNFPGRFSGRQFSNSRSEMNVSTLELGDSALYLCASSLQAGNGGELFFGEGSRLTVL.

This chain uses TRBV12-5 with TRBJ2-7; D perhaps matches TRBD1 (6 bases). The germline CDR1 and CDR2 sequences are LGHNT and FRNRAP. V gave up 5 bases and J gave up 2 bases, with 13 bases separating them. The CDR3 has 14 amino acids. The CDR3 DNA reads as TGTGCTAGTGGTAAAGCCGGGACAACCTACGAGCAGTACTTC. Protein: CASGKAGTTYEQYF.

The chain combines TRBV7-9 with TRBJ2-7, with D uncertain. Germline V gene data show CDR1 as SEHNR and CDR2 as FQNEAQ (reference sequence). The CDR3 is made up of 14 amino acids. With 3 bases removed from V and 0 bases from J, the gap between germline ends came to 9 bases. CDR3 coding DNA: TGTGCCAGCAGCTTTGACACTTTCTCCTACGAGCAGTACTTC. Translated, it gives CASSFDTFSYEQYF.

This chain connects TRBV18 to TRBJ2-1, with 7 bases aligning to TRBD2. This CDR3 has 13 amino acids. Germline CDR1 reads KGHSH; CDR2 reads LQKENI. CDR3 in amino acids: CVGGSGLYNEQFF. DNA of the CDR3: TGTGTCGGCGGGAGCGGGCTCTACAATGAGCAGTTCTTC.

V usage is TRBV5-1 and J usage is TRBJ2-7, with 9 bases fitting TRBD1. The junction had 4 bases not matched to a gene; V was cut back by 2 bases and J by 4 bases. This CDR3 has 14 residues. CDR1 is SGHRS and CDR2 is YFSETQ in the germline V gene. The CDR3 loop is CASSFGTGNYEQYF. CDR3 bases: TGCGCCAGCAGCTTCGGGACAGGGAATTACGAGCAGTACTTC.

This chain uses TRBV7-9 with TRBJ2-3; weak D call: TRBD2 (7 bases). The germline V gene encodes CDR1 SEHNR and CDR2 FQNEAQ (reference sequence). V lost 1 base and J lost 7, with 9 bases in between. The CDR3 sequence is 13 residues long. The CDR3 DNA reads TGTGCCAGCAGCTTAGGGGGGGGCAATACGCAGTATTTT. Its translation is CASSLGGGNTQYF.

In nucleotides, the CDR3 is TGCGCCAGCAGTGATTCTCGCGGAGGGGCCGCCTACAATGAGCAGTTCTTC. Its protein is CASSDSRGGAAYNEQFF. The chain joins TRBV10-1 to TRBJ2-1; the D gene is possibly TRBD2 (6 bases). The V end lost 3 bases, the J end lost 2 bases, and 17 bases lay between the germline ends. Germline CDR1 and CDR2: WNHNN and SYGVQD (reference sequence). The CDR3 spans 17 residues.